The subject of this entry is one T cell receptor (beta chain). No antigen is known for it. J gave up 7 bases and V 8 bases, and 6 bases lay outside the gene matches. This CDR3 has 14 residues. CDR1 SNHLY and CDR2 FYNNEI come from the germline V gene. The investigators reverse transcribed all of the isolated RNA, so they sequenced expressed TCRB transcripts. Assay: immunoSEQ multiplex PCR; the TCRdb copy retains only in-frame clones and omits some. This table has roughly 100,000 clones, 28% appearing once. This entry belongs to a study of beta chain features in type 1 diabetes. Sorting based on CD45RO/CCR7/CD25/CD127/CD95/CD27 separated CD4+ naive, central memory, regulatory and stem cell-like memory cells. Study results and caveats: The study left unresolved whether HLA type influences TCRB rearrangement. Compared to healthy donors, patients appeared to have naive, central memory and Treg TCRB repertoires that were more alike. The study found moderately but significantly shorter TCRB CDR3s in all four CD4+ subsets of Type 1 diabetes patients. A pattern of fewer insertions and more deletions at VDJ junctions was seen in type 1 diabetes patients.

Sequenced material: central memory CD4+ T cells from blood. This TCR was sampled from a woman between 18 and 29 years old with type 1 diabetes. This chain links TRBV2 with TRBJ2-1, with TRBD2 matching 12 bases. The CDR3, as DNA: TGTGCCAGCTCCCGGACTAGCGGGAAGAATGAGCAGTTCTTC. Amino acids: CASSRTSGKNEQFF.